This TCR beta chain was identified during a study of cytomegalovirus exposure and HLA in healthy donors. The study's findings and limits: Approximately 17,000 TCR beta sequences were associated with HLA alleles at 0.05 false discovery rate in a later analysis. Cytomegalovirus-associated status was assigned to fewer than 200 TCR beta chains.

Comments on this clone: Its target is not known.

Primers included in the PCR were 60 Vbeta and 13 Jbeta primers. Method: immunoSEQ multiplex PCR; TCRdb's copy keeps in-frame clones and lacks some. The table shows fewer than 250,000 clones, with roughly 80% occurring only once. This CDR3 is built from 15 residues. After removal of 5 bases from V and 2 bases from J, the junction contained 4 bases not matched to a gene. Germline CDR1 and CDR2: SGHTA and FQGNSA. This receptor was identified in a man aged 35-49 years in good health and CMV-seronegative. Input material: PBMCs. The rearrangement joins TRBV7-2 to TRBJ2-1; TRBD2 matches at 9 bases. The CDR3 coding sequence is TGTGCCAGCAGCGGGTTAGCGGGGGCCTACAATGAGCAGTTCTTC. Residues: CASSGLAGAYNEQFF.